The 14 T cell receptor beta chains in this list originate from one sample, sequenced in a study of T cells in Graves' hyperthyroidism and ophthalmopathy. RNA transcripts served as the template for amplifying TCR beta CDR3 regions. Carried out on the TCR CDR3, a first-round RT-PCR used the HTBI primer set. MiXCR, run by TCRdb on the multiplex PCR reads, gives a single entry per CDR3 protein. Of 250,000 or so distinct CDR3 sequences listed, 16% are singletons. The sample consisted of blood. The receptors were sampled from a woman in her late teens or twenties with Graves' ophthalmopathy.

There are many counts of this clonotype. The V call is TRBV7-8, the J call TRBJ1-2, with TRBD1 matching 9 bases. This CDR3 has 16 residues. Germline V gene data show CDR1 as SGHVS and CDR2 as FQNEAQ. J was trimmed by 6 bases and V by 3 bases; bases with no gene match: 11. This CDR3 reads CASSLAGTGNRDGYTF. The CDR3 DNA reads TGTGCCAGCAGCTTGGCCGGGACAGGGAATAGGGATGGCTACACCTTC.

The J gene is TRBJ2-7, the V gene TRBV6-4; D gene ambiguous. Germline V gene data show CDR1 as MRHNA and CDR2 as SNTAGT. V lost 0 bases to trimming and J lost 7 bases, with 10 bases between them. There are 13 residues in the CDR3. In DNA, the CDR3 is TGTGCCAGCAGTGACTCGATCGGGTCGGAGCAGTACTTC. Amino acid sequence: CASSDSIGSEQYF.

The rearrangement uses TRBV12-5 and TRBJ1-6; D is perhaps TRBD1 (5 bases). With 10 bases removed from V and 1 base from J, the gap between germline ends came to 20 bases. The CDR3 consists of 17 residues. Germline values: CDR1 LGHNT, CDR2 FRNRAP. The CDR3 DNA reads as TGTGCTACTGCCTCCTTGGCAGGGAGGTCCTATAATTCACCCCTCCACTTT. Its translation: CATASLAGRSYNSPLHF.

There are a few counts of this clonotype. This chain links TRBV6-1 with TRBJ2-1; the match to TRBD2 covers 10 bases. The CDR3 extends over 17 amino acids. Looked up from germline, CDR1 is MNHNS and CDR2 is SASEGT. V shed 6 bases and J 7 bases; nucleotides not matched to a gene: 15. This CDR3 is CASSRLAGFRRTNEQFF. CDR3 bases: TGTGCCAGCAGCCGACTAGCGGGCTTTAGGAGGACTAATGAGCAGTTCTTC.

This clonotype occurred many times. The V and J genes are TRBV14 and TRBJ2-7, with TRBD1 identical over 9 bases. The V gene end was trimmed by 4 bases and the J gene end by 7 bases; junction bases not matched to a gene: 8. The CDR3 spans 14 residues. Germline CDR1 is SGHDN and CDR2 is FVKESK. CDR3 bases: TGTGCCAGCAGCCGGACAGGGGCCTGGGGAGAGCAGTACTTC. Translating it yields CASSRTGAWGEQYF.

Ten or more counts support this clonotype. V gene TRBV6-1 combines with J gene TRBJ1-2; the D gene is possibly TRBD1 (5 bases). CDR1 is MNHNS, CDR2 SASEGT, per germline. There are 12 residues in the CDR3. Between the trimmed V and J ends, which lost 10 bases and 2 bases, there was a span of 11 bases. The CDR3 coding sequence is TGTGCCACCCGCCGGGACAACTATGGCTACACCTTC. Its protein product is CATRRDNYGYTF.

This clonotype was seen many times. The chain joins TRBV6-1 to TRBJ1-1; tentative D call: TRBD1 (6 bases). Trimming pared 3 bases from V and 5 bases from J, leaving 22 bases between. Germline loops: CDR1 MNHNS, CDR2 SASEGT. This CDR3 has 17 residues. The CDR3 DNA sequence: TGTGCCAGCAGTGAGGGGGTCCGAGGGGGAAGTTGGACTGAAGCTTTCTTT. Translated: CASSEGVRGGSWTEAFF.

This clonotype was counted ten times or more. The V call is TRBV2, the J call TRBJ1-1, with 8 bases that match TRBD1. The CDR3 extends over 17 amino acids. V dropped 7 bases and J dropped 0; count of bases not matched to a gene: 13. Looked up from germline, CDR1 is SNHLY and CDR2 is FYNNEI. The CDR3 is CASTRDRSSPMNTEAFF. CDR3 nucleotide sequence: TGTGCCAGCACCCGGGACAGGTCCTCCCCTATGAACACTGAAGCTTTCTTT.

V is TRBV10-2 and J is TRBJ1-4, with D perhaps matching TRBD1 (5 bases). Trimming took off 2 bases at V and 8 bases at J, with 21 bases between the two ends. This CDR3 contains 17 residues. The V gene's germline CDR1 is WSHSY and CDR2 SAAADI. CDR3 in amino acids: CASSEIDSVLNSEKLFF. In DNA form, the CDR3 reads TGCGCCAGCAGTGAGATAGACAGCGTCCTTAATTCGGAAAAACTGTTTTTT.

This clonotype showed up many times. The J gene is TRBJ2-5, the V gene TRBV18, with D uncertain. CDR1 and CDR2 from the germline V gene are KGHSH and LQKENI. This CDR3 contains 12 residues. V was pared by 3 bases and J by 1 base, with 3 bases between. This CDR3 is CASSPSQETQYF. As DNA, the CDR3 is TGTGCCAGCTCACCCAGCCAAGAGACCCAGTACTTC.

This chain uses TRBV7-9 with TRBJ1-2; no definite D call. The CDR3 totals 13 residues. V lost 3 bases and J 4 bases, leaving 9 bases between the germline ends. Germline assignment: CDR1 SEHNR and CDR2 FQNEAQ (reference sequence). The CDR3 region has the DNA TGTGCCAGCAGCTTCTTGGACTCCTATGGCTACACCTTC. Its protein product is CASSFLDSYGYTF.

The chain employs TRBV30 and TRBJ2-2; 11 bases agree with TRBD2. This CDR3 comprises 16 residues. V shed 3 bases and J 3 bases; nucleotides not matched to a gene: 6. CDR1 is GTSNPN and CDR2 is SVGIG in the germline V gene (reference sequence). CDR3 sequence: CAWSSGTSGDTGELFF. The CDR3 nucleotides are TGTGCCTGGAGCTCCGGGACTAGCGGAGACACCGGGGAGCTGTTTTTT. The variable domain in full, with the rest retrieved from reference TRBV30 and TRBJ2-2, is SQTIHQWPATLVQPVGSPLSLECTVEGTSNPNLYWYRQAAGRGLQLLFYSVGIGQISSEVPQNLSASRPQDRQFILSSKKLLLSDSGFYLCAWSSGTSGDTGELFFGEGSRLTVL.

This clonotype has at least ten counts. The chain uses TRBV12-3 or TRBV12-4 and TRBJ2-1; D assignment may be TRBD1 or TRBD2 (7 bases each). V was pared by 6 bases and J by 8 bases, with 20 bases between. CDR3 length: 15 residues. The CDR3 loop reads CASRSRPGGADEQFF. The CDR3, as DNA: TGTGCCAGCAGGTCCCGGCCAGGGGGGGCAGATGAGCAGTTCTTC.

Comments on this clonotype: A much larger clone differs from this one at a single base, so this may be a read error. V is TRBV6-1 and J is TRBJ2-7, with D possibly matching TRBD2 (5 bases). With 5 bases removed from V and 6 bases from J, the gap between germline ends came to 14 bases. The V gene's germline CDR1 is MNHNS and CDR2 SASEGT. This CDR3 has 13 residues. The CDR3 DNA sequence: TGTGCCAGCAGTCCCGGGGTTCAATGCGAGCAGTACTTC. Translated, it gives CASSPGVQCEQYF.